This T cell receptor (beta chain) was identified in a study of T cell repertoires in cytomegalovirus infection (dated by TCRdb to the late 2010s). Regarding the research as a whole: The peptide stimulations were aimed at well-studied HLA-B-restricted epitopes as well as recently identified HLA-C-restricted CMV epitopes, whose presentation resists viral immunomodulation. The HLA type of each donor mattered for the analysis, because public TCR beta signatures pointed to carriage of CMV infection along with the matching HLA type. Overall results and qualifications from the work: In the ex vivo response, HLA-C-restricted CMV-specific TCR beta clonotypes were dominant, and in two of eight donors the single most frequent clonotype came from this HLA-C-restricted group. In both this cohort and an independent approximately 400-donor cohort, the cumulative frequency of public TCR beta family members distinguished carriers of CMV infection plus the relevant HLA type.

This sample's treatment or condition label indicates: in vitro stimulation with specific CMV peptide epitopes to enrich CMV-specific T cells. As concerns this clonotype: It lacks a known antigen. A much larger clone sits a single nucleotide away, making a read error possible.

The germline V gene specifies SGHTA as CDR1 and FQGNSA as CDR2. Trimming removed 5 bases from V and 4 bases from J, leaving 20 bases between the germline ends. Spanning cysteine to phenylalanine, the CDR3 consists of 16 amino acids. Only CDR3 DNA is held: 48 bases, read in frame from base 1. Instrument on record: Illumina HiSeq 1500. TCRdb ran its own pipeline on the public reads, namely fastp trimming at Q25 and MiXCR clone calling, and kept in-frame beta chains. Each CDR3 protein appears once, grouped with its most common genes and DNA. In all, the sample holds 900,000 to 950,000 distinct CDR3 sequences, and around 30% of those were seen once. Together, the top ten hold about 14% of the sample.

The sequence joins TRBV7-2 to TRBJ1-1, with TRBD1 tentatively as D gene (6 bases match). This clonotype was sampled from a human donor in good health (CMV status not recorded). Some clones in this sample may be carry-over from other donors' samples. The source was cultured CD8+ T cells from PBMCs, collected from culture after CMV antigen stimulation. The DNA sequence is given as TGTGCCAGCAGCCTAACCTCTAGGGGGTCAGGCACTGAAGCTTTCTTT. This translates into CASSLTSRGSGTEAFF.